This TCR beta chain was sequenced during a study of T cells in Graves' hyperthyroidism and ophthalmopathy. Whole-study results and caveats: In the analysis, a 13 V-J model separated ophthalmopathy from stable hyperthyroidism. Appearing also in blood were most of the thyroid clonotypes expanded above 0.001.

This clonotype was seen repeatedly, ten times or more. Its antigen is not identified. Lactation, pregnancy, other autoimmune disease or uncontrolled infection led to exclusion of patients. Each diagnosis was grounded in clinical symptoms, serum thyroxine and TRAb, thyroid ultrasound, and orbital computed tomography. Researchers took RNA transcripts and amplified the TCR beta CDR3 regions from them. A set of HTBI primers served as the primers for a first-round RT-PCR of the TCR CDR3. TCRdb reprocessed the multiplex PCR reads with MiXCR, giving one entry per CDR3 protein. This sample has about 570,000 distinct CDR3 sequences, with approximately 44% found just once. The ends were cut back, 3 bases at V and 0 bases at J, with 11 bases in the middle. CDR3 length: 15 amino acids. CDR1 and CDR2 from the germline V gene are SGHTA and FQGNSA.

The genes are TRBV7-2 and TRBJ2-5, with unresolved D. The receptor was isolated from an adult woman with Graves' disease, either hyperthyroidism or ophthalmopathy (not recorded which). Sequences were obtained from peripheral blood or thyroid tissue (not recorded which). CDR3 amino acids: CASSLTSTYQETQYF. As DNA, the CDR3 is TGTGCCAGCAGCTTGACCTCGACGTACCAAGAGACCCAGTACTTC.